This T cell receptor (beta chain) is drawn from a study of CD8 T cells in ankylosing spondylitis. Notes on the study in general: There was reportedly significant enrichment of clones that were disease-linked in matched ankylosing spondylitis synovial fluid.

Each CDR3 protein is one row after TCRdb ran MiXCR on the 5' RACE reads. This table holds 100,000 to 150,000 distinct CDR3 sequences, roughly an eighth found once. This clonotype has ten or more counts. Its antigen is as yet unknown. CDR1 and CDR2 (germline): LNHNV, YYDKDF (reference sequence). V lost 1 base, J lost 8 bases, and 12 bases lay in between. The CDR3 has 15 residues. The rearrangement uses TRBV15 and TRBJ1-6, with D possibly matching TRBD1 (5 bases). This TCR came from a female donor with ankylosing spondylitis or in good health (not recorded which). The sequenced material came from blood, either unsorted or a sorted T cell fraction (not recorded which). As DNA, the CDR3 is TGTGCCACCAGCAGAGTAAGGGGTTATTATTCACCCCTCCACTTT. Amino acid sequence: CATSRVRGYYSPLHF. The complete variable domain, with remaining parts taken from reference TRBV15 and TRBJ1-6, reads DAMVIQNPRYQVTQFGKPVTLSCSQTLNHNVMYWYQQKSSQAPKLLFHYYDKDFNNEADTPDNFQSRRPNTSFCFLDIRSPGLGDTAMYLCATSRVRGYYSPLHFGNGTRLTVT.